These 5 T cell receptor beta chains were all obtained from the same sample, sequenced in a study of blood T cell repertoires in COVID-19. Sequencing used immunoSEQ multiplex PCR; TCRdb keeps in-frame clones, though not all of them. The data show some 14,000 clones, around 76% seen once. The sequencing sample was made of peripheral blood. All receptors derive from a woman over 75 with acute or convalescent COVID-19.

The CDR3 DNA follows: TGTGCCAGCAACCCCGGCGGGTGGGGTGAAAAACTGTTTTTT. It codes for CASNPGGWGEKLFF. V usage is TRBV2 and J usage is TRBJ1-4; D unresolved. The germline CDR1 and CDR2 sequences are SNHLY and FYNNEI. The CDR3 loop spans 14 amino acids. V was clipped by 7 bases and J by 7 bases, with 16 bases between them.

The V and J genes are TRBV6-1 and TRBJ1-2; 9 nucleotides align to TRBD1. Germline CDR1 is MNHNS and CDR2 is SASEGT. V was clipped by 3 bases and J by 6 bases; unmatched bases: 11. The CDR3 sequence is 16 residues long. CDR3 sequence: CASSDLGQGITNGYTF. CDR3 coding DNA: TGTGCCAGCAGTGACCTGGGACAGGGAATAACCAATGGCTACACCTTC.

V and J are TRBV6-6 and TRBJ2-7; a possible D gene is TRBD1 (5 bases). The CDR3 is made up of 15 amino acids. Trimming stripped 6 bases from V and 0 bases from J, with 15 bases between. The germline V gene encodes CDR1 MNHNY and CDR2 SVGAGI (reference sequence). This chain's CDR3 is CASRFGRDSSYEQYF. Written as DNA, the CDR3 is TGTGCCAGCAGATTCGGGCGCGACAGCTCCTACGAGCAGTACTTC.

This chain connects TRBV9 to TRBJ2-1; tentatively, D is TRBD1 (6 bases). Germline CDR1 is SGDLS and CDR2 is YYNGEE. The CDR3 is made up of 16 amino acids. Trimming left V 0 bases short and J 8 bases short, with 18 bases between. This chain's CDR3 is CASSVVGHSALDEQFF. In DNA, the CDR3 is TGTGCCAGCAGCGTAGTGGGACATTCCGCTTTGGATGAGCAGTTCTTC.

This chain connects TRBV6-5 to TRBJ1-5; 8 nucleotides match TRBD1. From germline, CDR1 is MNHEY and CDR2 SVGAGI. The CDR3 runs 16 residues. Losses at the gene ends were 4 bases for V and 4 bases for J; bases not matched to a gene: 9. The CDR3 here is CASSSRPGQVNQPQHF. The CDR3 coding sequence is TGTGCCAGCAGTTCCAGACCGGGACAGGTAAATCAGCCCCAGCATTTT.